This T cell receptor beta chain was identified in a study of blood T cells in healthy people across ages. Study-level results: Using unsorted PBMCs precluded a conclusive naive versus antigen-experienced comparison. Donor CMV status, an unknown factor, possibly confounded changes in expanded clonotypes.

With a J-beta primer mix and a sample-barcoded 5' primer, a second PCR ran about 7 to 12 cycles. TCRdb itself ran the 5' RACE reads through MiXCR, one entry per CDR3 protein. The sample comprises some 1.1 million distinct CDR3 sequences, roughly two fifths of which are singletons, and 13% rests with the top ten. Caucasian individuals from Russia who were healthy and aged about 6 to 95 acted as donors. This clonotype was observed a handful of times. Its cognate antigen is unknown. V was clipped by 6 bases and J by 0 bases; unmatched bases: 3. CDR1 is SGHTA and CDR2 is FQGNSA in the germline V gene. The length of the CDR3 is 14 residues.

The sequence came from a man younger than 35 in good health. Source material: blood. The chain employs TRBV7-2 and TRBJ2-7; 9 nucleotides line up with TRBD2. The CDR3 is CASRTSGSSYEQYF. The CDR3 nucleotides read TGTGCCAGCAGGACTAGCGGCAGCTCCTACGAGCAGTACTTC.